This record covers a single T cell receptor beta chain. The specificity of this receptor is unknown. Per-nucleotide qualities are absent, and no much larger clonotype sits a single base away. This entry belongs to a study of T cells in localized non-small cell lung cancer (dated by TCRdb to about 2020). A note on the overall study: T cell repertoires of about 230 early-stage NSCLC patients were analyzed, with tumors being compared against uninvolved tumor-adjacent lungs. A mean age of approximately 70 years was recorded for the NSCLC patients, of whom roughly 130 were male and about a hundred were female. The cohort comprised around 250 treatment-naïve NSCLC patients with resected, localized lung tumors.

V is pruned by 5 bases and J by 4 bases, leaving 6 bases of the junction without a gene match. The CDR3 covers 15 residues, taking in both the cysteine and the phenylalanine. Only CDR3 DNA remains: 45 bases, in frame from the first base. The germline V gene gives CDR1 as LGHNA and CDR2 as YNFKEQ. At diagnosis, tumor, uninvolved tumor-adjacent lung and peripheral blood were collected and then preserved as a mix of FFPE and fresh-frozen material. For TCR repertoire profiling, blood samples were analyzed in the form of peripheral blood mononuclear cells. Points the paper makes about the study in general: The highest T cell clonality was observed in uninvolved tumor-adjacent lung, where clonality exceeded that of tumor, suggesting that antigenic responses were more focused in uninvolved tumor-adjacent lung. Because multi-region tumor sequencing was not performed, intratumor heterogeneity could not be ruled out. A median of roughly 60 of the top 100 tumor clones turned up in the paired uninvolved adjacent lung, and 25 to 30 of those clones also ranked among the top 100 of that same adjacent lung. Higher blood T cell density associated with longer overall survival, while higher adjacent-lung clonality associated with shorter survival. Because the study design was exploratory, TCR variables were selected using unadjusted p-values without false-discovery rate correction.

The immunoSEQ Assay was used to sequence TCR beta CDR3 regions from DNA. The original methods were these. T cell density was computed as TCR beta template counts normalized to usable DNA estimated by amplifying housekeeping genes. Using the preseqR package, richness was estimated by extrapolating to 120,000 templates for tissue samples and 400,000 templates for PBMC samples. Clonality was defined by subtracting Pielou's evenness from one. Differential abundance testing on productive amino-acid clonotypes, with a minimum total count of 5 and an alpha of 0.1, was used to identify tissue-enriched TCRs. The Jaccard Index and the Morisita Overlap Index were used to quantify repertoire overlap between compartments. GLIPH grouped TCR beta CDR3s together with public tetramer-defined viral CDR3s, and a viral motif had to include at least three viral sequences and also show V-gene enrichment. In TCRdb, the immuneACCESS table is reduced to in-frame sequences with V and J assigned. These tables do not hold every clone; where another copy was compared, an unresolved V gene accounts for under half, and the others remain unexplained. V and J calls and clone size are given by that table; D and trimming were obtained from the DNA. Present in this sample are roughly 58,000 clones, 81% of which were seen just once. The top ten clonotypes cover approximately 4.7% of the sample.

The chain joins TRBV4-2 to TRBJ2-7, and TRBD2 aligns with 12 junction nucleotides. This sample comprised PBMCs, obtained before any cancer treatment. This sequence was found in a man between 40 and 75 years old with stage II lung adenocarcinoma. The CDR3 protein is CASSYSGTSGYEQYF. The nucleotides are TGTGCCAGCAGCTACTCCGGGACTAGCGGGTACGAGCAGTACTTC.